A selection of T cell receptor beta chains follows, all from one sample in a study of graft-versus-host responses after intestinal transplantation. TCRdb's table, derived via immunoSEQ multiplex PCR, lists solely in-frame clones and lacks some. Found here are 90,000 to 130,000 clones, more than 80% of them singletons; the top ten hold about 0.2%. No antigen has been identified for these receptors. The specimen was unstimulated CD4+ T cells sorted from spleen or lymph node cells, collected before transplant. Receptors originate from a human donor who was the organ donor for an intestinal transplant. CDR3s include the opening cysteine and the closing phenylalanine or tryptophan. D genes are given only for firm matches. A row's size may be missing; if present it is once, few, many or a size class.

D	V	size	J	length	CDR3	DNA
-	TRBV10-3	-	TRBJ2-1	14	CAISEYRDNNEQFF	TGTGCCATCAGTGAGTACCGGGACAACAATGAGCAGTTCTTC
TRBD2	TRBV4-3	-	TRBJ2-3	15	CASSRGTSATDTQYF	TGCGCCAGCAGCCGCGGGACTAGTGCAACAGATACGCAGTATTTT
TRBD1	TRBV19	-	TRBJ1-3	15	CASSTQTGTGNTIYF	TGTGCCAGTAGTACGCAGACAGGGACTGGAAACACCATATATTTT
TRBD1	TRBV6-1	-	TRBJ1-2	14	CASSVRTGLDGYTF	TGTGCCAGCAGTGTCCGGACAGGGTTGGATGGCTACACCTTC
-	TRBV18	-	TRBJ2-1	15	CASSPTASSYNEQFF	TGTGCCAGCTCACCAACGGCCAGCTCCTACAATGAGCAGTTCTTC
-	TRBV10-3	-	TRBJ2-3	11	CAITEGDTQYF	TGTGCCATCACAGAGGGAGATACGCAGTATTTT
TRBD1	TRBV5-1	-	TRBJ2-3	14	CASSDRGSTDTQYF	TGCGCCAGTTCGGACAGGGGCAGCACAGATACGCAGTATTTT
-	TRBV7-9	-	TRBJ2-5	12	CASSLFAETQYF	TGTGCCAGCAGCTTATTTGCAGAGACCCAGTACTTC
-	TRBV5-1	-	TRBJ2-3	14	CASSSGLDTDTQYF	TGCGCCAGCAGCTCCGGACTGGACACAGATACGCAGTATTTT
TRBD2	TRBV7-9	-	TRBJ2-3	16	CASSLGGAGGRDTQYF	TGTGCCAGCAGCTTAGGTGGTGCGGGAGGAAGGGATACGCAGTATTTT
-	TRBV5-4	few	TRBJ2-3	13	CASSLGATDTQYF	TGTGCCAGCAGCTTGGGGGCCACAGATACGCAGTATTTT
-	TRBV2	-	TRBJ2-7	15	CASSQTRGFSYEQYF	TGTGCCAGCAGCCAAACGAGAGGATTCTCCTACGAGCAGTACTTC
-	TRBV21-1	-	TRBJ2-5	16	CASSAEGLEGEVTQYF	TGTGCCAGCAGCGCCGAGGGACTAGAAGGCGAGGTGACCCAGTACTTC
TRBD2	TRBV5-1	-	TRBJ2-7	16	CASSLAGTSGRYEQYF	TGCGCCAGCAGCTTGGCCGGGACTAGCGGGAGGTACGAGCAGTACTTC
TRBD1	TRBV19	-	TRBJ1-5	14	CASSIAQGDQPQHF	TGTGCCAGTAGTATTGCACAGGGGGATCAGCCCCAGCATTTT
TRBD1	TRBV2	-	TRBJ2-3	14	CASGGTGRPDTQYF	TGTGCCAGCGGAGGGACAGGGAGGCCAGATACGCAGTATTTT
-	TRBV25-1	-	TRBJ2-6	14	CASSEYSGANVLTF	TGTGCCAGCAGTGAATACTCTGGGGCCAACGTCCTGACTTTC
-	TRBV10-2	-	TRBJ2-5	14	CASSDAGRGETQYF	TGCGCCAGCAGTGACGCCGGGAGAGGGGAGACCCAGTACTTC
-	TRBV5-1	-	TRBJ1-6	14	CASSLAGGNSPLHF	TGCGCCAGCAGTCTGGCGGGCGGGAATTCACCCCTCCACTTT
-	TRBV21-1	-	TRBJ2-1	15	CASSKDSVTGNEQFF	TGTGCCAGCAGCAAAGACTCCGTGACAGGCAATGAGCAGTTCTTC
-	TRBV5-1	-	TRBJ1-1	17	CASSLLAGHLKNTEAFF	TGCGCCAGCAGCTTGTTAGCGGGACACCTAAAGAACACTGAAGCTTTCTTT
TRBD2	TRBV15	-	TRBJ2-2	19	CATSGKRPGLAENTGELFF	TGTGCCACCAGCGGCAAGAGGCCCGGACTAGCTGAGAACACCGGGGAGCTGTTTTTT
-	TRBV9	-	TRBJ1-1	14	CASSVEGQNTEAFF	TGTGCCAGCAGCGTAGAGGGACAGAACACTGAAGCTTTCTTT
-	TRBV11-2	-	TRBJ2-1	18	CASTLSLGGSRSYNEQFF	TGTGCCAGCACCCTTAGCCTCGGAGGCTCCCGCTCCTACAATGAGCAGTTCTTC
TRBD2	TRBV7-2	-	TRBJ2-2	17	CASRSRPSGTNTGELFF	TGTGCCAGCAGATCACGTCCTAGCGGGACGAACACCGGGGAGCTGTTTTTT
-	TRBV27	-	TRBJ1-4	15	CASSQQGRTNEKLFF	TGTGCCAGCAGTCAACAAGGACGGACTAATGAAAAACTGTTTTTT
-	TRBV30	-	TRBJ2-2	13	CAWSTRLTGELFF	TGTGCCTGGAGTACACGGCTCACCGGGGAGCTGTTTTTT
-	TRBV2	-	TRBJ1-1	13	CASRDGRNTEAFF	TGTGCCAGCAGGGACGGCAGGAACACTGAAGCTTTCTTT
TRBD1	TRBV19	-	TRBJ1-1	16	CASGWKQGAVRTEAFF	TGTGCCAGTGGTTGGAAACAGGGGGCTGTGAGGACTGAAGCTTTCTTT
TRBD1	TRBV4-3	-	TRBJ1-3	19	CASSRRRDSPGSSGNTIYF	TGCGCCAGCAGCCGCAGACGGGACAGCCCGGGGAGCTCTGGAAACACCATATATTTT
-	TRBV21-1	-	TRBJ2-1	16	CASSLLGDKAYNEQFF	TGTGCCAGCAGTTTATTGGGGGACAAGGCCTACAATGAGCAGTTCTTC
-	TRBV10-3	-	TRBJ1-2	15	CAISIAYGGDYGYTF	TGTGCCATCAGCATAGCCTACGGCGGAGACTATGGCTACACCTTC
TRBD1	TRBV7-2	-	TRBJ2-7	15	CASSLGTGGTYEQYF	TGTGCCAGCAGCCTAGGGACAGGGGGAACCTACGAGCAGTACTTC
TRBD1	TRBV7-2	-	TRBJ2-3	14	CASSLPGGADTQYF	TGTGCCAGCAGCTTACCAGGGGGCGCAGATACGCAGTATTTT
-	TRBV5-1	-	TRBJ2-5	14	CASSLVSGQETQYF	TGCGCCAGCAGCTTGGTCAGCGGCCAAGAGACCCAGTACTTC
-	TRBV28	-	TRBJ2-1	13	CASRNPGTNEQFF	TGTGCCAGCAGAAACCCCGGTACAAATGAGCAGTTCTTC
-	TRBV21-1	-	TRBJ2-7	17	CASSKAGGGKRPYEQYF	TGTGCCAGCAGCAAAGCGGGCGGGGGAAAAAGACCCTACGAGCAGTACTTC
-	TRBV19	once	TRBJ1-5	15	CASSSLRGRQQPQHF	TGTGCCAGTAGTTCCCTTAGGGGCAGGCAACAGCCCCAGCATTTT
-	TRBV6-1	-	TRBJ2-7	11	CASSVSYEQYF	TGTGCCAGCAGTGTATCCTACGAGCAGTACTTC
-	TRBV11-2	once	TRBJ2-5	11	CASSLDSGSYF	TGTGCCAGCAGCTTAGATTCGGGCTCTTACTTC
-	TRBV18	-	TRBJ2-1	13	CASSPQGGGEQFF	TGTGCCAGCTCACCACAGGGTGGGGGTGAGCAGTTCTTC
TRBD2	TRBV7-2	-	TRBJ2-1	14	CASSLLAGHNEQFF	TGTGCCAGCAGCTTACTAGCGGGGCACAATGAGCAGTTCTTC
-	TRBV12-5	-	TRBJ2-3	14	CASGLDRGTDTQYF	TGTGCTAGTGGTTTGGACAGGGGCACAGATACGCAGTATTTT
TRBD2	TRBV5-1	-	TRBJ2-1	17	CASSLGGTSGRLIEQFF	TGCGCCAGCAGCCTCGGCGGGACTAGCGGGAGATTGATTGAGCAGTTCTTC
-	TRBV5-1	-	TRBJ2-7	14	CASSLGDSIYEQYF	TGCGCCAGCAGCTTGGGTGACTCTATCTACGAGCAGTACTTC
-	TRBV6-5	-	TRBJ2-5	15	CASSYWSGNGETQYF	TGTGCCAGCAGTTACTGGTCCGGGAATGGAGAGACCCAGTACTTC
-	TRBV29-1	-	TRBJ1-1	14	CSVVGVARNTEAFF	TGCAGCGTTGTCGGGGTTGCCCGGAACACTGAAGCTTTCTTT
TRBD1	TRBV5-4	-	TRBJ2-2	16	CASSTGQGVNTGELFF	TGTGCCAGCAGCACGGGACAGGGGGTGAACACCGGGGAGCTGTTTTTT
-	TRBV19	-	TRBJ1-5	13	CASNPGSDQPQHF	TGTGCCAGTAATCCGGGCTCAGATCAGCCCCAGCATTTT
TRBD2	TRBV30	-	TRBJ2-7	13	CASRLAGGGEQYF	TGTGCCTCGAGGCTAGCGGGAGGGGGCGAGCAGTACTTC
TRBD2	TRBV7-2	-	TRBJ2-2	19	CASSFSLTRASGYTGELFF	TGTGCCAGCAGCTTTTCTCTTACTAGGGCTAGCGGATACACCGGGGAGCTGTTTTTT
-	TRBV29-1	-	TRBJ2-5	12	CSVLGAGETQYF	TGCAGCGTTCTTGGGGCGGGAGAGACCCAGTACTTC
-	TRBV2	-	TRBJ2-1	14	CASSRSSSYNEQFF	TGTGCCAGCAGCAGGTCTAGCTCCTACAATGAGCAGTTCTTC
TRBD1	TRBV29-1	-	TRBJ2-7	16	CSVQTGTGGSSYEQYF	TGCAGCGTCCAAACCGGGACAGGGGGGAGCTCCTACGAGCAGTACTTC
-	TRBV20-1	-	TRBJ1-2	11	CSAATENGYTF	TGCAGTGCTGCGACAGAGAATGGCTACACCTTC
TRBD1	TRBV10-3	once	TRBJ1-4	13	CAIGTGGNEKLFF	TGTGCCATCGGAACAGGGGGGAATGAAAAACTGTTTTTT
TRBD1	TRBV4-3	-	TRBJ1-1	14	CASSQAGGDTEAFF	TGCGCCAGCAGCCAAGCAGGGGGAGACACTGAAGCTTTCTTT